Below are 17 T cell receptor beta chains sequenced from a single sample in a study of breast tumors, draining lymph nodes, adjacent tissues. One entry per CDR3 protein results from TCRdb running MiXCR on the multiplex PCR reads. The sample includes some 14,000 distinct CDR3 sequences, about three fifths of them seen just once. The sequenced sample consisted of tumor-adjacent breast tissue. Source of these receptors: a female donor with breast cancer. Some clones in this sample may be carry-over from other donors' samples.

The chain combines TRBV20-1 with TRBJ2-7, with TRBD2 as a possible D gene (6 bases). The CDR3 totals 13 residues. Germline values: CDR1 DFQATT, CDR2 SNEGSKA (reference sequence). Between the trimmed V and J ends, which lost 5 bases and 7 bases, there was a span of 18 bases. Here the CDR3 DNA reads TGCAGTGCTGGAGCGGGTGCAACTGATGAGCAGTACTTC. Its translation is CSAGAGATDEQYF.

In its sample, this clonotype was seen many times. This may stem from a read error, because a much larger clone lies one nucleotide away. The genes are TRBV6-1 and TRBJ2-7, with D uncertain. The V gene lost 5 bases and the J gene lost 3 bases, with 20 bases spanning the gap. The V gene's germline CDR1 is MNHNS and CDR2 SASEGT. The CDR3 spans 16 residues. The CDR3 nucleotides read TGTGCCAGCAGTCCTAATACAGCTGGCGCAAACTACGAGCAGTACTTC. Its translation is CASSPNTAGANYEQYF.

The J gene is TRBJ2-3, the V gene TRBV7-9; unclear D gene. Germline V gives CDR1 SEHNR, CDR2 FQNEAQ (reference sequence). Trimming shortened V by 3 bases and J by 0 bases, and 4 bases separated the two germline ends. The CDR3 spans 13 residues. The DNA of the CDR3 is TGTGCCAGCAGCTTTGGGAGCACAGATACGCAGTATTTT. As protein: CASSFGSTDTQYF. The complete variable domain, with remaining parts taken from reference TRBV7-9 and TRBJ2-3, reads DTGVSQNPRHKITKRGQNVTFRCDPISEHNRLYWYRQTLGQGPEFLTYFQNEAQLEKSRLLSDRFSAERPKGSFSTLEIQRTEQGDSAMYLCASSFGSTDTQYFGPGTRLTVL.

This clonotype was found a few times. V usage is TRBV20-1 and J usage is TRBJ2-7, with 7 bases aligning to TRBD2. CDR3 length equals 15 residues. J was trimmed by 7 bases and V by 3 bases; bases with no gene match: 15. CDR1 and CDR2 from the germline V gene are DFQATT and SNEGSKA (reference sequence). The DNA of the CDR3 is TGCAGTGCTAGTCTGCCGGGACTACGGGAAAGGGAGCAGTACTTC. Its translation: CSASLPGLREREQYF.

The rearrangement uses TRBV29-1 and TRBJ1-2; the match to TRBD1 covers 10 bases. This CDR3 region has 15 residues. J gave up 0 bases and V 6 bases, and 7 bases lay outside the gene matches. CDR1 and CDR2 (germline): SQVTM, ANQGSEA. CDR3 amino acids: CSVGRTGGANYGYTF. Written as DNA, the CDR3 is TGCAGCGTCGGCCGGACAGGGGGAGCTAACTATGGCTACACCTTC.

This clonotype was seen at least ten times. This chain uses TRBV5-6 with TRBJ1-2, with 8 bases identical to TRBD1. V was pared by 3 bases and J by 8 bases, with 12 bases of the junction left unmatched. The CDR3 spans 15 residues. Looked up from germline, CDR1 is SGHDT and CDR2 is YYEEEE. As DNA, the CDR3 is TGTGCCAGCAGCTCTGCAGGGGGCGCATCATGGGGCTACACCTTC. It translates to CASSSAGGASWGYTF.

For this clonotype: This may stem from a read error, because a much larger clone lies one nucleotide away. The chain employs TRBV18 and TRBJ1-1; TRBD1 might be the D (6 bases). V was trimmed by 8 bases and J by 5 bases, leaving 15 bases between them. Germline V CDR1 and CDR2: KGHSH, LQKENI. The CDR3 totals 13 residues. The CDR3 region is CASVRGARTEAFF. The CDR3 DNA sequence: TGTGCCAGCGTCCGGGGGGCGAGGACTGAAGCTTTCTTT.

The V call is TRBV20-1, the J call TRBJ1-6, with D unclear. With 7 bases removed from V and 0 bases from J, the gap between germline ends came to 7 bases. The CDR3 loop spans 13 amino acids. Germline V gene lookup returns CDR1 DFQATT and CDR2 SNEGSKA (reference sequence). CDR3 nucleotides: TGCAGTGGGGGTAGCTCCTATAATTCACCCCTCCACTTT. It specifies CSGGSSYNSPLHF.

The CDR3 is CASSPYPSREKLFF. CDR3 nucleotides: TGTGCCAGCAGCCCCTACCCGAGTCGGGAAAAACTGTTTTTT. The chain is built from TRBV6-5 and TRBJ1-4; D unclear. Trimming left V 6 bases short and J 8 bases short, with 16 bases between. CDR3 length: 14 residues. Germline V CDR1 and CDR2: MNHEY, SVGAGI.

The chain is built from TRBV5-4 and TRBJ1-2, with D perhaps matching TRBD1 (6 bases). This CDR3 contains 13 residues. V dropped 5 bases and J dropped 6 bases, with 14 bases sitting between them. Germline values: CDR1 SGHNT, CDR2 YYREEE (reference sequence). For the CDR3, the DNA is TGTGCCAGCAGGGCGACAGGCAAGGATGGCTACACCTTC. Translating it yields CASRATGKDGYTF.

Written as DNA, the CDR3 is TGCGCCAGCAAAAGGGCTAGCACAGATACGCAGTATTTT. It codes for CASKRASTDTQYF. The V gene is TRBV10-2, the J gene TRBJ2-3; no definite D call. The CDR3 runs to 13 residues. Trimming stripped 7 bases from V and 0 bases from J, with 8 bases between. Germline CDR1 is WSHSY and CDR2 is SAAADI.

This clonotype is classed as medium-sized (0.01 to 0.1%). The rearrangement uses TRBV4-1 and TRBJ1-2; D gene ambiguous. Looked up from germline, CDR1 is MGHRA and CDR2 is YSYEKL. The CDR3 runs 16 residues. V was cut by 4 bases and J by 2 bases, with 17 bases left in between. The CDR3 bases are TGCGCCAGCAGCCGGCCAGGAACGGTGGGGAACTATGGCTACACCTTC. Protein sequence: CASSRPGTVGNYGYTF.

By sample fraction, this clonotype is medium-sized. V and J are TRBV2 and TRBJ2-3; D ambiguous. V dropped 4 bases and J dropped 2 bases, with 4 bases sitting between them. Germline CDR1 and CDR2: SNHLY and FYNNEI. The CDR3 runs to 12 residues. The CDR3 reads CASSGDTDTQYF. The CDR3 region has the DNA TGTGCCAGCAGTGGGGACACAGATACGCAGTATTTT.

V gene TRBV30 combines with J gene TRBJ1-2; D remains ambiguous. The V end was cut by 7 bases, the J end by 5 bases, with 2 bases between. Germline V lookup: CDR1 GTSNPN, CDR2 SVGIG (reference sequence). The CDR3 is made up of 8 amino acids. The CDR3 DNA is TGTGCCTTATATGGCTACACCTTC. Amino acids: CALYGYTF.

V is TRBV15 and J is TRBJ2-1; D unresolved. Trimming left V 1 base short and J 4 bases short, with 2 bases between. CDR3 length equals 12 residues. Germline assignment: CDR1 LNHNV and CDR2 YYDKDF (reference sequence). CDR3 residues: CATSRAYNEQFF. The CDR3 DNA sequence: TGTGCCACCAGCAGAGCGTACAATGAGCAGTTCTTC.

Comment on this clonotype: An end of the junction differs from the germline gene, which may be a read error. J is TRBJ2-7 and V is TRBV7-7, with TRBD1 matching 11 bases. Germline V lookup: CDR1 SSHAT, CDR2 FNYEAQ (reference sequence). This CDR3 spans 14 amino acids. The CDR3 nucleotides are TGTGCTAGCAGCTTACGGACAGGGGGCGACGAGCAGTACTTC. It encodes CASSLRTGGDEQYF.

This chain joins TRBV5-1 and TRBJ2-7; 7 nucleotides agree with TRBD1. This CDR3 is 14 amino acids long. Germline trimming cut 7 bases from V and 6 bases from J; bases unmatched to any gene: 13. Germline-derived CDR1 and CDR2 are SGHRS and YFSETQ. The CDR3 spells CASPVGQSFSEQYF. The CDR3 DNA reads TGCGCCAGCCCGGTGGGACAGTCCTTCTCCGAGCAGTACTTC.